Listed below are T cell receptor beta chains from one sample, sequenced in a study of CD8 T cells in ankylosing spondylitis. A single record per CDR3 protein comes from TCRdb applying MiXCR to the 5' RACE reads. The sample yields roughly 670,000 distinct CDR3 sequences, 15% to 20% seen once. Sequencing was carried out using blood, either unsorted or a sorted T cell fraction (not recorded which). The receptors come from a male donor with ankylosing spondylitis. CDR3s include the opening cysteine and the closing phenylalanine or tryptophan. The order of the fields is clone size, D gene, V gene, J gene, CDR3 protein, CDR3 DNA. D genes are given only for firm matches. Size values are once, few and many counts, or a class for expanded clones, and some rows have none.

clone size: .; D gene: .; V gene: TRBV6-5; J gene: TRBJ2-1; CDR3 protein: CASSYAVPDGEQFF; CDR3 DNA: TGTGCCAGCAGTTACGCGGTCCCTGACGGTGAGCAGTTCTTC
clone size: few; D gene: .; V gene: TRBV5-1; J gene: TRBJ2-2; CDR3 protein: CASSDGIINTGELFF; CDR3 DNA: TGCGCCAGCAGCGACGGGATCATAAACACCGGGGAGCTGTTTTTT
clone size: few; D gene: .; V gene: TRBV12-3/TRBV12-4; J gene: TRBJ1-5; CDR3 protein: CASTLQALSNQPQHF; CDR3 DNA: TGTGCCAGCACCCTTCAGGCCTTGAGCAATCAGCCCCAGCATTTT
clone size: .; D gene: .; V gene: TRBV12-3/TRBV12-4; J gene: TRBJ2-7; CDR3 protein: CASSPWGGASYEQYF; CDR3 DNA: TGTGCCAGCAGTCCGTGGGGGGGGGCTAGCTACGAGCAGTACTTC
clone size: many; D gene: .; V gene: TRBV5-1; J gene: TRBJ1-5; CDR3 protein: CASSLIVRDNQPQHF; CDR3 DNA: TGCGCCAGCAGCTTGATCGTTAGGGACAATCAGCCCCAGCATTTT
clone size: .; D gene: TRBD2; V gene: TRBV20-1; J gene: TRBJ2-7; CDR3 protein: CSARDLAGLTYEQYF; CDR3 DNA: TGCAGTGCTAGGGACCTAGCGGGGCTGACCTACGAGCAGTACTTC
clone size: few; D gene: .; V gene: TRBV15; J gene: TRBJ1-2; CDR3 protein: CATSRFLEYGYTF; CDR3 DNA: TGTGCCACCAGCAGATTCTTGGAGTATGGCTACACCTTC
clone size: .; D gene: .; V gene: TRBV18; J gene: TRBJ2-2; CDR3 protein: CASSNGLANTGELFF; CDR3 DNA: TGTGCCAGCTCAAACGGGTTGGCGAACACCGGGGAGCTGTTTTTT
clone size: .; D gene: .; V gene: TRBV18; J gene: TRBJ1-1; CDR3 protein: CASNTVTVMNTEAFF; CDR3 DNA: TGTGCCAGCAACACGGTGACAGTCATGAACACTGAAGCTTTCTTT
clone size: .; D gene: .; V gene: TRBV27; J gene: TRBJ2-7; CDR3 protein: CASRPTDTLGDYEQYF; CDR3 DNA: TGTGCCAGCAGACCGACAGACACACTAGGGGACTACGAGCAGTACTTC
clone size: .; D gene: .; V gene: TRBV7-2; J gene: TRBJ1-1; CDR3 protein: CASSLWGDTIRNTEAFF; CDR3 DNA: TGTGCCAGCAGCTTATGGGGGGACACCATCAGGAACACTGAAGCTTTCTTT
clone size: many; D gene: TRBD1; V gene: TRBV5-1; J gene: TRBJ1-5; CDR3 protein: CASSLEGAWNQPQHF; CDR3 DNA: TGCGCCAGCAGCTTGGAGGGGGCCTGGAATCAGCCCCAGCATTTT
clone size: few; D gene: .; V gene: TRBV10-3; J gene: TRBJ1-6; CDR3 protein: CAISAEGVSPLHF; CDR3 DNA: TGTGCCATCAGTGCTGAGGGCGTTTCACCCCTCCACTTT
clone size: few; D gene: .; V gene: TRBV29-1; J gene: TRBJ2-3; CDR3 protein: CSVEGSTNTQYF; CDR3 DNA: TGCAGCGTTGAGGGTAGCACGAATACGCAGTATTTT
clone size: few; D gene: TRBD1; V gene: TRBV7-9; J gene: TRBJ1-6; CDR3 protein: CASSPWTGGTPLHF; CDR3 DNA: TGTGCCAGCAGCCCTTGGACAGGGGGGACCCCCCTCCACTTT
clone size: .; D gene: TRBD1; V gene: TRBV29-1; J gene: TRBJ2-3; CDR3 protein: CSARTGFLSTDTQYF; CDR3 DNA: TGCAGCGCAAGGACAGGGTTCCTTAGCACAGATACGCAGTATTTT
clone size: few; D gene: TRBD2; V gene: TRBV3-1; J gene: TRBJ2-2; CDR3 protein: CASSRGLDPGELFF; CDR3 DNA: TGTGCCAGCAGCCGGGGACTAGACCCCGGGGAGCTGTTTTTT
clone size: .; D gene: .; V gene: TRBV7-2; J gene: TRBJ2-5; CDR3 protein: CASSLKSSLETQYF; CDR3 DNA: TGTGCCAGCAGCTTAAAGTCTAGCTTGGAGACCCAGTACTTC
clone size: once; D gene: TRBD2; V gene: TRBV10-3; J gene: TRBJ2-1; CDR3 protein: CAISESGREKFF; CDR3 DNA: TGTGCCATCAGTGAGTCTGGGCGGGAGAAGTTCTTC
clone size: few; D gene: .; V gene: TRBV4-1; J gene: TRBJ2-7; CDR3 protein: CASSQGPPGEQYF; CDR3 DNA: TGCGCCAGCAGCCAAGGGCCACCGGGGGAGCAGTACTTC
clone size: few; D gene: .; V gene: TRBV12-3/TRBV12-4; J gene: TRBJ1-2; CDR3 protein: CASSLGFQFYGYTF; CDR3 DNA: TGTGCCAGCAGTTTGGGGTTTCAGTTCTATGGCTACACCTTC
clone size: .; D gene: .; V gene: TRBV6-2/TRBV6-3; J gene: TRBJ1-3; CDR3 protein: CASSYVLGGQSSGNTIYF; CDR3 DNA: TGTGCCAGCAGTTACGTCCTCGGTGGGCAAAGCTCTGGAAACACCATATATTTT
clone size: once; D gene: .; V gene: TRBV19; J gene: TRBJ2-1; CDR3 protein: CASSIWSPSSYNEQFF; CDR3 DNA: TGTGCCAGTAGTATTTGGTCACCAAGCTCCTACAATGAGCAGTTCTTC
clone size: few; D gene: TRBD1; V gene: TRBV5-5; J gene: TRBJ2-2; CDR3 protein: CASSLVQGVYPGELFF; CDR3 DNA: TGTGCCAGCAGCTTGGTCCAGGGGGTTTATCCCGGGGAGCTGTTTTTT
clone size: .; D gene: .; V gene: TRBV3-1; J gene: TRBJ2-1; CDR3 protein: CASSHPYEQFF; CDR3 DNA: TGTGCCAGCAGCCATCCCTATGAGCAGTTCTTC
clone size: .; D gene: TRBD1; V gene: TRBV7-9; J gene: TRBJ2-7; CDR3 protein: CASSHGQEFIYEQYF; CDR3 DNA: TGTGCCAGCAGCCACGGACAGGAATTTATCTACGAGCAGTACTTC
clone size: .; D gene: .; V gene: TRBV11-2; J gene: TRBJ2-1; CDR3 protein: CASSLGGIYNEQFF; CDR3 DNA: TGTGCCAGCAGCTTAGGTGGGATCTACAATGAGCAGTTCTTC
clone size: .; D gene: .; V gene: TRBV3-1; J gene: TRBJ1-3; CDR3 protein: CASSLKIRGSGNTIYF; CDR3 DNA: TGTGCCAGCAGCCTAAAAATAAGAGGCTCTGGAAACACCATATATTTT
clone size: few; D gene: .; V gene: TRBV29-1; J gene: TRBJ2-7; CDR3 protein: CSVEGGVGSYEQYF; CDR3 DNA: TGCAGCGTTGAAGGGGGGGTGGGCTCCTACGAGCAGTACTTC
clone size: many; D gene: .; V gene: TRBV27; J gene: TRBJ1-3; CDR3 protein: CASSSTGTGNTIYF; CDR3 DNA: TGTGCCAGCAGTTCAACCGGGACAGGAAACACCATATATTTT
clone size: .; D gene: .; V gene: TRBV10-3; J gene: TRBJ2-7; CDR3 protein: CAINGDGTYEQYF; CDR3 DNA: TGTGCCATCAATGGGGACGGTACCTACGAGCAGTACTTC
clone size: few; D gene: .; V gene: TRBV20-1; J gene: TRBJ1-1; CDR3 protein: CSARDPGVTEAFF; CDR3 DNA: TGCAGTGCTAGAGATCCCGGAGTCACTGAAGCTTTCTTT
clone size: few; D gene: TRBD2; V gene: TRBV20-1; J gene: TRBJ2-5; CDR3 protein: CSASALADSETQYF; CDR3 DNA: TGCAGTGCTAGTGCCCTAGCGGACTCAGAGACCCAGTACTTC
clone size: many; D gene: .; V gene: TRBV29-1; J gene: TRBJ1-2; CDR3 protein: CSVEQAPYGYTF; CDR3 DNA: TGCAGCGTTGAACAGGCGCCCTATGGCTACACCTTC
clone size: .; D gene: TRBD1; V gene: TRBV2; J gene: TRBJ1-1; CDR3 protein: CASRTRDRGGTEAFF; CDR3 DNA: TGTGCCAGCAGGACTAGGGACAGGGGGGGCACTGAAGCTTTCTTT
clone size: few; D gene: .; V gene: TRBV18; J gene: TRBJ1-1; CDR3 protein: CASSPAQGNTEAFF; CDR3 DNA: TGTGCCAGCTCACCAGCACAGGGGAACACTGAAGCTTTCTTT
clone size: .; D gene: .; V gene: TRBV3-1; J gene: TRBJ1-2; CDR3 protein: CASSQDGGSLGYGYTF; CDR3 DNA: TGTGCCAGCAGCCAAGATGGGGGATCCCTGGGATATGGCTACACCTTC
clone size: .; D gene: .; V gene: TRBV27; J gene: TRBJ1-1; CDR3 protein: CASSLLSLNTEAFF; CDR3 DNA: TGTGCCAGCAGTTTGCTGTCACTGAACACTGAAGCTTTCTTT
clone size: many; D gene: .; V gene: TRBV6-2/TRBV6-3; J gene: TRBJ2-7; CDR3 protein: CASSYAVETYEQYF; CDR3 DNA: TGTGCCAGCAGTTACGCCGTAGAAACCTACGAGCAGTACTTC
clone size: few; D gene: .; V gene: TRBV7-9; J gene: TRBJ2-1; CDR3 protein: CASSQRTFDEQFF; CDR3 DNA: TGTGCCAGCAGCCAGAGGACCTTTGATGAGCAGTTCTTC
clone size: .; D gene: .; V gene: TRBV29-1; J gene: TRBJ1-1; CDR3 protein: CSVVSTEAFF; CDR3 DNA: TGCAGCGTGGTGAGCACTGAAGCTTTCTTT
clone size: few; D gene: TRBD2; V gene: TRBV29-1; J gene: TRBJ2-1; CDR3 protein: CSVTSGSSNEQFF; CDR3 DNA: TGCAGCGTTACAAGCGGGAGTAGCAATGAGCAGTTCTTC
clone size: few; D gene: TRBD1; V gene: TRBV2; J gene: TRBJ2-1; CDR3 protein: CASSATGGYNEQFF; CDR3 DNA: TGTGCCAGCAGTGCCACAGGGGGGTACAATGAGCAGTTCTTC
clone size: many; D gene: TRBD2; V gene: TRBV27; J gene: TRBJ2-1; CDR3 protein: CASSLKAGHNEQFF; CDR3 DNA: TGTGCCAGCAGTTTAAAAGCGGGGCATAATGAGCAGTTCTTC
clone size: .; D gene: .; V gene: TRBV7-9; J gene: TRBJ1-1; CDR3 protein: CASSPIEGFAFF; CDR3 DNA: TGTGCCAGCAGTCCTATTGAGGGCTTCGCTTTCTTT
clone size: .; D gene: .; V gene: TRBV18; J gene: TRBJ1-1; CDR3 protein: CASSPPRGGNTEAFF; CDR3 DNA: TGTGCCAGCTCACCACCGAGGGGGGGGAACACTGAAGCTTTCTTT
clone size: few; D gene: .; V gene: TRBV6-6; J gene: TRBJ1-2; CDR3 protein: CASTGTSADGYTF; CDR3 DNA: TGTGCCAGCACCGGGACCTCTGCGGATGGCTACACCTTC
clone size: few; D gene: TRBD2; V gene: TRBV4-1; J gene: TRBJ2-3; CDR3 protein: CASSQGTSGGLLTDTQYF; CDR3 DNA: TGCGCCAGCAGCCAAGGGACTAGCGGGGGCCTTCTCACAGATACGCAGTATTTT
clone size: .; D gene: .; V gene: TRBV7-9; J gene: TRBJ1-2; CDR3 protein: CASSLEGSLQYGYTF; CDR3 DNA: TGTGCCAGCAGCTTAGAAGGATCCCTGCAATATGGCTACACCTTC
clone size: .; D gene: .; V gene: TRBV4-2; J gene: TRBJ1-6; CDR3 protein: CASSQGQVGFGSPLHF; CDR3 DNA: TGTGCCAGCAGCCAAGGTCAGGTCGGGTTCGGTTCACCCCTCCACTTT
clone size: .; D gene: .; V gene: TRBV4-2; J gene: TRBJ1-5; CDR3 protein: CASSQDWAGSQPQHF; CDR3 DNA: TGTGCCAGCAGCCAAGATTGGGCAGGGAGTCAGCCCCAGCATTTT
clone size: .; D gene: .; V gene: TRBV12-3/TRBV12-4; J gene: TRBJ2-2; CDR3 protein: CASSPGESPGELFF; CDR3 DNA: TGTGCCAGCAGTCCCGGTGAGAGCCCCGGGGAGCTGTTTTTT
clone size: .; D gene: .; V gene: TRBV3-1; J gene: TRBJ2-6; CDR3 protein: CASGRTTANVLTF; CDR3 DNA: TGTGCCAGCGGGCGAACGACGGCCAACGTCCTGACTTTC
clone size: .; D gene: .; V gene: TRBV4-2; J gene: TRBJ2-3; CDR3 protein: CASSPGVFTDTQYF; CDR3 DNA: TGTGCCAGCAGCCCTGGAGTTTTCACAGATACGCAGTATTTT
clone size: few; D gene: .; V gene: TRBV20-1; J gene: TRBJ1-5; CDR3 protein: CSARRRSQPQHF; CDR3 DNA: TGCAGTGCTCGGCGCAGGAGTCAGCCCCAGCATTTT
clone size: .; D gene: .; V gene: TRBV11-2; J gene: TRBJ1-2; CDR3 protein: CASSLDPGSHGYTF; CDR3 DNA: TGTGCCAGCAGCTTAGACCCAGGGTCCCATGGCTACACCTTC
clone size: .; D gene: .; V gene: TRBV5-1; J gene: TRBJ1-4; CDR3 protein: CASSQTGDGSEKLFF; CDR3 DNA: TGCGCCAGCAGCCAAACAGGAGATGGGAGCGAAAAACTGTTTTTT